These T cell receptor beta chains were read from a single sample in a study of technical replicates of blood from a handful of donors. The method was immunoSEQ multiplex PCR; TCRdb's version includes in-frame clones alone and lacks a portion of them. The sample has just over 95,000 clones; about 95% are singletons. Input material: T cells isolated from PBMCs. The source is a human donor in good health. Each CDR3 is given without its conserved first and last residue. Expanded clones get a size class; other rows say once, few or many, or leave the size out.

size	V	J	CDR3
-	TRBV4-2	TRBJ2-1	ASSQVSGDSSYNEQF
-	TRBV30	TRBJ1-6	AWSQGSGSPLH
-	TRBV6-1	TRBJ2-1	ASSEPGAGWNEQF
few	TRBV7-2	TRBJ2-1	ASRTSGRAYNEQF
-	TRBV6-4	TRBJ1-2	ASRPFQGGDYGYT
-	TRBV25-1	TRBJ1-2	ASSEYRQGHGYT
-	TRBV7-2	TRBJ2-6	ASSYLAGSPGANVLT
-	TRBV27	TRBJ2-4	ASSSGGLAKNIQY
once	TRBV29-1	TRBJ2-1	SVSLANNEQF
-	TRBV29-1	TRBJ2-1	SVQDLVGNEQF
-	TRBV7-2	TRBJ2-3	ASSVLASSTDTQY
-	TRBV15	TRBJ2-7	ATSRGGQGIYEQY
-	TRBV29-1	TRBJ2-3	SVEWGLGDTQY
-	TRBV9	TRBJ2-3	ASSAAGGPLGTQY
-	TRBV13	TRBJ2-3	ASSLGREGTDTQY
-	TRBV9	TRBJ2-7	ASSGPLAGVYEQY
-	TRBV27	TRBJ2-1	ASGTGSYNEQF
-	TRBV9	TRBJ2-1	ASSVGGLAGGGNNEQF
-	TRBV7-2	TRBJ2-3	ASSLTKWGLAKTDTQY
-	TRBV11-3	TRBJ1-2	ASSLAWTGSFNGYT
-	TRBV7-7	TRBJ2-5	ASSPGVETQY
-	TRBV5-4	TRBJ2-5	ASSSSLAPQETQY
-	TRBV19	TRBJ1-1	ASIDPGQGIEAF
once	TRBV27	TRBJ2-6	ASSPYRVTGANVLT
-	TRBV7-8	TRBJ2-1	ASSLPKRTSGSSYNEQF
-	TRBV5-1	TRBJ1-2	ASSLAPGGLDYGYT